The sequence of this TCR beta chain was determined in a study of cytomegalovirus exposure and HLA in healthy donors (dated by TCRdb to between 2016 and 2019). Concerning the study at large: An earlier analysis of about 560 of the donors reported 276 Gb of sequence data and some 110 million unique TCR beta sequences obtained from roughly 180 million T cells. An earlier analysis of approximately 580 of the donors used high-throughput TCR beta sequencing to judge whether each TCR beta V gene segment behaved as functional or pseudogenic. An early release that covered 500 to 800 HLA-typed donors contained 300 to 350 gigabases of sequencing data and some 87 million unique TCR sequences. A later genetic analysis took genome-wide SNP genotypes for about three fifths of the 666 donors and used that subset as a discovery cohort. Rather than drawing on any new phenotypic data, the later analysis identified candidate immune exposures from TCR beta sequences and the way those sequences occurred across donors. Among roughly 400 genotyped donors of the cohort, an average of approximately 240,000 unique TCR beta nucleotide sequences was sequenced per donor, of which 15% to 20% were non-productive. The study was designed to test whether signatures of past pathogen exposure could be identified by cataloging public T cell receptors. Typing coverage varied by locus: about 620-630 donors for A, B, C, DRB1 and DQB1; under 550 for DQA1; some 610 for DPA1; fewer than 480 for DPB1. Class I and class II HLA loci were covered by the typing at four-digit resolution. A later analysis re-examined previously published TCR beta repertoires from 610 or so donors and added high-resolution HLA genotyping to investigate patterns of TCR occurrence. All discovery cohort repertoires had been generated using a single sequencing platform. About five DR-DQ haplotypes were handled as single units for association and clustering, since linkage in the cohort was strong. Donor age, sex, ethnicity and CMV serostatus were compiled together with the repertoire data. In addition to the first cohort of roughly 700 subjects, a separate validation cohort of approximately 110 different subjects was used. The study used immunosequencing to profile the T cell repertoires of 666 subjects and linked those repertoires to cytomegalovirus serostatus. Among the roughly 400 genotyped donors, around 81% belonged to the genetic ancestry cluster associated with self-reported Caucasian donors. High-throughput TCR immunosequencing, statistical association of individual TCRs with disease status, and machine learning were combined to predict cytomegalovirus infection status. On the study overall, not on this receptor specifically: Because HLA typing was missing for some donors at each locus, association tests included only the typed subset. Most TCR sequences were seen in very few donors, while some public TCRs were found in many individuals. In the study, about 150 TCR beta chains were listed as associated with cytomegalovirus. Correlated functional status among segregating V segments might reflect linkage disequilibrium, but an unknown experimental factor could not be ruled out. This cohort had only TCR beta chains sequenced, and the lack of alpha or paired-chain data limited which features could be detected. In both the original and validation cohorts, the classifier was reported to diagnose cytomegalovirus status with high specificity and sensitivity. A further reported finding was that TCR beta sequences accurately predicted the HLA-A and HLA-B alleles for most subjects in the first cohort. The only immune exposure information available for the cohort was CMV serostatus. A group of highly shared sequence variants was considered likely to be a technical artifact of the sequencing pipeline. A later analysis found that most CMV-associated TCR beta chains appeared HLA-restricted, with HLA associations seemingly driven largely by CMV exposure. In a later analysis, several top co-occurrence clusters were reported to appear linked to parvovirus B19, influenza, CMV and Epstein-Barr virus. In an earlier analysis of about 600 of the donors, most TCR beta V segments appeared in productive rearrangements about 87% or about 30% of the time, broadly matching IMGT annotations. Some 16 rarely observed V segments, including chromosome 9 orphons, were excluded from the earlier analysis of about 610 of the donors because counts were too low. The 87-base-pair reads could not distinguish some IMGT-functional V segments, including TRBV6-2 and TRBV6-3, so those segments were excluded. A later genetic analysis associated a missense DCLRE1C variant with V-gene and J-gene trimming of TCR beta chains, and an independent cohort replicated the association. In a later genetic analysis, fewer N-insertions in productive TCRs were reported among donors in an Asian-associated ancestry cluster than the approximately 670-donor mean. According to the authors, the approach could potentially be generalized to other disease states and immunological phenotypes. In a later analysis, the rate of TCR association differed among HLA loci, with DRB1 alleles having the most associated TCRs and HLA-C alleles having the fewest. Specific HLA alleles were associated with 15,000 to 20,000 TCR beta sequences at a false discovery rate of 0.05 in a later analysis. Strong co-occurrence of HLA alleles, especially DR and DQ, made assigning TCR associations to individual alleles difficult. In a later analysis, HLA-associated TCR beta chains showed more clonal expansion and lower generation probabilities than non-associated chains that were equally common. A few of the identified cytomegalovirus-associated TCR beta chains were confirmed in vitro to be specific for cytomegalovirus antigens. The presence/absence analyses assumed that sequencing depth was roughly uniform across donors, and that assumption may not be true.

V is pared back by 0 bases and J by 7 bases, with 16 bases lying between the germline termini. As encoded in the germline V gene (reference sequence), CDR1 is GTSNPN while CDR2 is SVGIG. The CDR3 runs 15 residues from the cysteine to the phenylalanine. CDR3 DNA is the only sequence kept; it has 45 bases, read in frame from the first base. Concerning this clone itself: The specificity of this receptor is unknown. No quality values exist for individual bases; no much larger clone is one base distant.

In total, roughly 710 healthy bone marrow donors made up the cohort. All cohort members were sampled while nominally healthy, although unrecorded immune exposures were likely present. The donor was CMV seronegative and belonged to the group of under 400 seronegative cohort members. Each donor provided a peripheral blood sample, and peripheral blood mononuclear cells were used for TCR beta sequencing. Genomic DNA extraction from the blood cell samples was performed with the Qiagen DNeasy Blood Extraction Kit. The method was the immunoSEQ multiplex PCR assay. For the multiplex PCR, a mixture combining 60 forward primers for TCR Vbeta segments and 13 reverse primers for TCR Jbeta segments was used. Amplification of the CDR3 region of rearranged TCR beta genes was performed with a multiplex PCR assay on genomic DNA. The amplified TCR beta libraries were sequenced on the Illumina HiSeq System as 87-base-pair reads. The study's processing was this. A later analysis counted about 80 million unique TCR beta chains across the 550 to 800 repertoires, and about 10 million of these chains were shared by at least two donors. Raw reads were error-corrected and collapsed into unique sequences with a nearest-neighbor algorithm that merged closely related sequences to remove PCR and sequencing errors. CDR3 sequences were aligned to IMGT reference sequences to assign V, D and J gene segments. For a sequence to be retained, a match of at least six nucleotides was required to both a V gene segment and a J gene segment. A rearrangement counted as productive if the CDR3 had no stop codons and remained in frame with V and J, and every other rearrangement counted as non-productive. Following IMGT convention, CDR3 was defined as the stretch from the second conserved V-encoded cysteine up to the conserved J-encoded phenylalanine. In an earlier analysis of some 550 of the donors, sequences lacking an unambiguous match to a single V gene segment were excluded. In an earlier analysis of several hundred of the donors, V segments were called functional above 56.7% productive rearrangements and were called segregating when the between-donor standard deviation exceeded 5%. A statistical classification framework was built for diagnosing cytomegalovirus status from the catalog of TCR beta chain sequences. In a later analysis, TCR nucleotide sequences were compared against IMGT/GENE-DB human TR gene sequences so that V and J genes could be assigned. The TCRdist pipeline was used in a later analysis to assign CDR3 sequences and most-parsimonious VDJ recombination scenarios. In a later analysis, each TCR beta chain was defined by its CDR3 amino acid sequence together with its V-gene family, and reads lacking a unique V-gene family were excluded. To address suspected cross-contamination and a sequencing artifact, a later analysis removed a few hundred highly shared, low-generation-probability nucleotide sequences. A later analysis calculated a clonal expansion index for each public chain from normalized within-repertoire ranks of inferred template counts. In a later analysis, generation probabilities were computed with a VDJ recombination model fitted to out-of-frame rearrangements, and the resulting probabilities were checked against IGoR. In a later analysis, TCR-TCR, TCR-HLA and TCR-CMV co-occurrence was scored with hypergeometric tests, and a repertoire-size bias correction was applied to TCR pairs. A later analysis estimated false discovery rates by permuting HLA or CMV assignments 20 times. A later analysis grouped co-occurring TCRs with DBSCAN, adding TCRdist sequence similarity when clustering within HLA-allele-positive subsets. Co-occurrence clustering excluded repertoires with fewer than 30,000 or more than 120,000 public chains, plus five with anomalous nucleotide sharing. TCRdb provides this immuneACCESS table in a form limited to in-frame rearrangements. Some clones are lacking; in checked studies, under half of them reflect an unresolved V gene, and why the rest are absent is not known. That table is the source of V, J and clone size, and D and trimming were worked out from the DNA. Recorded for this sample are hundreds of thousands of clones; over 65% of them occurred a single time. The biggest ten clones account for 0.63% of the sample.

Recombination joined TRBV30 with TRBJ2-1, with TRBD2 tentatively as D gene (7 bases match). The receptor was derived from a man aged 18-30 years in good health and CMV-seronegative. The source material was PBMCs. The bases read TGTGCCTGGAGTGTGGGGGGGCGGCCGTTGAATGAGCAGTTCTTC. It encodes CAWSVGGRPLNEQFF.